This paragraph reports one TCR beta chain. This sample stems from a study of PD-1 blockade in classical Hodgkin lymphoma. Measured with immunoSEQ multiplex PCR; TCRdb has only the in-frame clones, and not every one. Among more than 25,000 clones listed, approximately 83% were seen once. All trial patients relapsed after autologous stem cell transplantation. Negative selection with magnetic separation was used to purify CD4+ T cells from thawed PBMCs. This receptor was taken from a human donor with classical Hodgkin lymphoma. Here the sequenced sample was CD4+ T cells from blood, taken at baseline.

This CDR3 reads CASSPGLGSEKLFF. The CDR3 DNA sequence: TGTGCCAGCAGCCCGGGACTTGGGAGCGAAAAACTGTTTTTT. This sequence joins TRBV25-1 and TRBJ1-4, with D perhaps TRBD1 (5 bases). Germline V lookup: CDR1 MGHDK, CDR2 SYGVNS. V gave up 6 bases and J gave up 8 bases, with 16 bases separating them. CDR3 length: 14 amino acids.